Presented here are 17 T cell receptor beta chains from one specimen sequenced in a study of tumor-infiltrating lymphocytes in oesophageal squamous cell carcinoma (dated by TCRdb to the mid-2010s). The method was PCR. Sequencing was carried out with an Illumina HiSeq 2000. The public reads were quality trimmed at Q25 with fastp and then assembled into clones with MiXCR by TCRdb, keeping productive beta chains. Under each unique CDR3 protein, matching rows form one entry showing the most common genes and DNA. The table for this sample lists 15,000 to 20,000 distinct CDR3 sequences; 35% to 50% of them were counted only once. The ten largest clones take up about 28% of the sample. Sequenced sample: esophageal tumor tissue. These receptors were taken from a male donor with esophageal squamous cell carcinoma.

V gene TRBV7-8 combines with J gene TRBJ2-3; weak D call: TRBD1 (5 bases). The J call could be wrong; TRBJ1-1 is a better fit for the DNA end. The CDR3 length is 14 residues. The germline V gene has CDR1 SGHVS and CDR2 FQNEAQ. The CDR3 DNA reads TGTGCCAGCAGCCGTAGCCGATCAGGGCTCCGAGCTTTCTTT. This gives the protein CASSRSRSGLRAFF.

This clonotype was seen ten or more times. The chain uses TRBV28 and TRBJ1-5; a weak D match, TRBD1 (6 bases). The V and J ends lost 10 bases and 9 bases respectively, with 22 bases between them. In germline, CDR1 is MDHEN, CDR2 SYDVKM. The CDR3 is 14 residues long. The CDR3 is CATQFTGGQGPQHF. CDR3 DNA: TGTGCCACTCAGTTCACGGGGGGCCAGGGGCCCCAGCATTTT.

This clonotype has only one observation. The CDR3 does not close with the conserved phenylalanine or tryptophan, likely indicating a read error. The limits of the CDR3 on the DNA are not certain, so only TCRdb's listed CDR3 is given. V usage is TRBV28 and J usage is TRBJ2-6; whether TRBD1, the table's D call, matches the DNA was not checked. The CDR3 is 14 amino acids long, termini counted. In germline, CDR1 is MDHEN, CDR2 SYDVKM. CDR3 sequence: CASSSPGVTQYFGA.

This clonotype was found many times. The chain employs TRBV4-1 and TRBJ2-7, with 8 bases matching TRBD1. This CDR3 comprises 16 residues. CDR1 is MGHRA, CDR2 YSYEKL, per germline. With V trimmed by 4 bases and J by 0 bases, 8 bases remained unmatched. CDR3 protein: CASSPSGQAFSYEQYF. CDR3 bases: TGCGCCAGCAGCCCCTCGGGACAGGCATTCTCCTACGAGCAGTACTTC.

The chain links TRBV5-1 to TRBJ2-5; a possible D gene is TRBD2 (5 bases). This CDR3 comprises 11 residues. The ends were cut back, 7 bases at V and 13 bases at J, with 17 bases in the middle. Germline V gene lookup returns CDR1 SGHRS and CDR2 YFSETQ. The CDR3 bases are TGCGCCAGCTGGGGTGCCGGGGAGCTGTACTTC. Its protein is CASWGAGELYF.

The rearrangement joins TRBV7-3 to TRBJ2-5; 8 positions match TRBD2. The DNA end is a closer match to TRBJ2-1, so the J assignment may be wrong. The CDR3 has 13 residues. Germline loops: CDR1 SGHTA, CDR2 FQGTGA. The CDR3 is CASSTQAGDEQFF. CDR3 bases: TGTGCCAGCAGCACCCAAGCGGGAGATGAGCAGTTCTTC.

This clonotype is medium-sized within its sample. This chain uses TRBV6-1 with TRBJ1-2, with D possibly matching TRBD1 (5 bases). V shed 6 bases and J shed 1 base, with 9 bases lying between them. Germline assignment: CDR1 MNHNS and CDR2 SASEGT. This CDR3 has 13 residues. In nucleotides, the CDR3 is TGTGCCAGCAGGCTGACAGTTAACTATGGCTACACCTTC. Translating it yields CASRLTVNYGYTF.

The table lists this clonotype with a few counts. Likely a read error: the CDR3 ends without its conserved phenylalanine or tryptophan. The DNA is left out, because the CDR3 cannot be placed on it with certainty; the CDR3 is given as TCRdb lists it. This sequence joins TRBV7-2 and TRBJ2-6; the table's D call TRBD2 went unverified against the DNA. Germline lookup yields CDR1 SGHTA and CDR2 FQGNSA. With termini counted, the CDR3 has 9 amino acids. The CDR3 loop is CASSLETSG.

This clonotype was counted many times. The V call is TRBV5-1, the J call TRBJ2-3; TRBD2 might be the D (5 bases). This CDR3 comprises 17 residues. The germline CDR1 and CDR2 sequences are SGHRS and YFSETQ. V shed 2 bases and J shed 0 bases, with 16 bases lying between them. DNA of the CDR3: TGCGCCAGCAGCTTCCCCCGGGGTGGGGTCAGCACAGATACGCAGTATTTT. Protein: CASSFPRGGVSTDTQYF. The whole variable domain, remainder taken from reference TRBV5-1 and TRBJ2-3, is KAGVTQTPRYLIKTRGQQVTLSCSPISGHRSVSWYQQTPGQGLQFLFEYFSETQRNKGNFPGRFSGRQFSNSRSEMNVSTLELGDSALYLCASSFPRGGVSTDTQYFGPGTRLTVL.

This rearrangement joins TRBV7-9 to TRBJ2-3; 8 bases line up with TRBD1. Germline CDR1 SEHNR, CDR2 FQNEAQ (reference sequence). This CDR3 spans 17 amino acids. V lost 4 bases to trimming and J lost 2 bases; unmatched junction nucleotides: 11. CDR3 sequence reads: CASSSLGGQENTDTQYF. CDR3 DNA sequence: TGTGCCAGCAGCTCGCTGGGGGGACAGGAGAACACAGATACGCAGTATTTT.

This clonotype was counted once. This chain links TRBV30 with TRBJ2-3; D might be TRBD1 or TRBD2, each matching 6 bases. The ends were cut back, 0 bases at V and 6 bases at J, with 13 bases in the middle. This CDR3 has 14 amino acids. Germline CDR1 and CDR2: GTSNPN and SVGIG (reference sequence). CDR3 bases: TGTGCCTGGAGTGTACGCCGGGGGCGGGATACGCAGTATTTT. Protein: CAWSVRRGRDTQYF.

The chain recombines TRBV28 with TRBJ2-3; TRBD1 agrees at 9 bases. Matching the DNA end better, TRBJ2-5 makes the J call doubtful. This CDR3 has 14 amino acids. Germline CDR1 reads MDHEN; CDR2 reads SYDVKM. The CDR3 DNA is TGTGCCAGCAGTCGACAGGGGGGACAAGAGACCCAGTACTTC. It translates to CASSRQGGQETQYF.

Relative to its sample, this clonotype is medium-sized. The chain has TRBV7-3 and TRBJ2-7; 7 bases line up with TRBD2. This CDR3 contains 13 residues. Germline V lookup: CDR1 SGHTA, CDR2 FQGTGA. V lost 5 bases and J lost 3; bases outside the gene matches: 4. CDR3 nucleotide sequence: TGTGCCAGCAGCCCCCGGACTAGCTACGAGCAGTACTTC. It translates to CASSPRTSYEQYF.

The chain has TRBV7-2 and TRBJ2-1; no clear D gene. Per the germline V gene, CDR1 is SGHTA and CDR2 is FQGNSA. This CDR3 has 12 residues. The germline V and J ends were trimmed by 1 base and 3 bases, with 1 base remaining between them. CDR3 sequence reads: CASSLVYNEQFF. The CDR3 DNA reads as TGTGCCAGCAGCTTAGTCTACAATGAGCAGTTCTTC.

There are many counts of this clonotype. Since a much larger clone is just one base distant, this may be a read error. The chain recombines TRBV7-9 with TRBJ2-1, with 11 bases lining up with TRBD2. The assigned J gene may be wrong: the sequence end matches TRBJ2-7 better. This CDR3 is 17 amino acids long. The germline CDR1 and CDR2 sequences are SEHNR and FQNEAQ (reference sequence). The CDR3 DNA reads as TGTGCCAGCAGCCCCGTTAGCGGGAGGGCCACCTACAATGAGCAGTACTTC. Translated, it gives CASSPVSGRATYNEQYF.

This clonotype was detected ten times or more. The chain couples TRBV12-3 or TRBV12-4 to TRBJ2-7; D possibly uses TRBD1 or TRBD2 (7 bases each). The CDR3 is made up of 15 amino acids. The V end was cut by 5 bases, the J end by 7 bases, with 21 bases between. CDR3 nucleotide sequence: TGTGCCAGCAGTCCCAGGGGGGGGTCCCACAATGAGCAGTACTTC. This codes for CASSPRGGSHNEQYF.

This clonotype appeared a few times. The chain links TRBV19 to TRBJ1-1; D remains unclear. The germline CDR1 and CDR2 sequences are LNHDA and SQIVND (reference sequence). V was clipped by 5 bases and J by 1 base, with 17 bases between them. This CDR3 contains 16 residues. The CDR3 nucleotides are TGTGCCAGTAGTTCCCTGACAAATCATCCGAACACTGAAGCTTTCTTT. It is translated as CASSSLTNHPNTEAFF.